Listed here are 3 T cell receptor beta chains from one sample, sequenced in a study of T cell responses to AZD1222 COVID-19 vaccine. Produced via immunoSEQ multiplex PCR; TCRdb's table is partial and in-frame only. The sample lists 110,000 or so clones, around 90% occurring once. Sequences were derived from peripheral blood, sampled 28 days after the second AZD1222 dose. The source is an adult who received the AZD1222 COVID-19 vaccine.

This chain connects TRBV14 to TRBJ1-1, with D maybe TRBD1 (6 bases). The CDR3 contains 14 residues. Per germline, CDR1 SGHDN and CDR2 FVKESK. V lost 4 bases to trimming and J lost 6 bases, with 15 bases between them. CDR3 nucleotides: TGTGCCAGCAGCCCAGGACTGAGGGGGTCTGAAGCTTTCTTT. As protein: CASSPGLRGSEAFF.

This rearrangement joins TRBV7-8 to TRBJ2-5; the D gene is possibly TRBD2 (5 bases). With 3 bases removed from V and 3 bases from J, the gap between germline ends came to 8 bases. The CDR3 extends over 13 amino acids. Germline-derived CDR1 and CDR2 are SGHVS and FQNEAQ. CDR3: CASSFAGKETQYF. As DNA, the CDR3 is TGTGCCAGCAGCTTCGCGGGTAAAGAGACCCAGTACTTC.

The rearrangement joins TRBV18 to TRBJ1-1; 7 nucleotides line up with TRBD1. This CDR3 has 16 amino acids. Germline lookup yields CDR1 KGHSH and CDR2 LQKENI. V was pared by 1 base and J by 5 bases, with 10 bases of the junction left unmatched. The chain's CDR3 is CASSPQPQGLWTEAFF. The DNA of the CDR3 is TGTGCCAGCTCACCACAACCACAGGGGTTGTGGACTGAAGCTTTCTTT.